These 29 T cell receptor beta chains originate from one sample sequenced in a study of cytomegalovirus exposure and HLA in healthy donors. 60 Vbeta and 13 Jbeta primers were used in PCR. Only in-frame clones appear in the TCRdb table, and some are missing; sequencing was by immunoSEQ multiplex PCR. The sample gives about 150,000 clones, approximately 81% of which show up once; around 1.5% is in the top ten. Sequenced material: PBMCs. The receptors shown here come from a man aged 18 to 30 in good health and CMV-seronegative.

A few counts support this clone. The rearrangement uses TRBV5-4 and TRBJ2-5, with no clear D. This CDR3 spans 13 amino acids. Trimming shortened V by 0 bases and J by 5 bases, and 8 bases separated the two germline ends. Germline values: CDR1 SGHNT, CDR2 YYREEE (reference sequence). In DNA, the CDR3 is TGTGCCAGCAGCTTGGCCGGGTCGGAGACCCAGTACTTC. This gives the protein CASSLAGSETQYF.

The chain is built from TRBV4-3 and TRBJ2-1; D is unclear. CDR3 length equals 16 residues. The germline V gene encodes CDR1 LGHNA and CDR2 YSLEER. V lost 4 bases, J lost 7 bases, and 20 bases lay in between. For the CDR3, the DNA is TGCGCCAGCAGCCCACGCCTAGAGCCCGCCCTGAATGAGCAGTTCTTC. As protein: CASSPRLEPALNEQFF.

The V call is TRBV2, the J call TRBJ1-2; D ambiguous. CDR1 and CDR2 from the germline V gene are SNHLY and FYNNEI. The CDR3 spans 13 residues. Trimming cost V 4 bases and J 8 bases, with 14 bases left between them. The CDR3 DNA is TGTGCCAGCAGTGTGTTCGAGTCCCGGGGCTACACCTTC. Translated, it gives CASSVFESRGYTF.

This rearrangement joins TRBV19 to TRBJ2-1, with D uncertain. CDR3 length: 13 amino acids. Germline lookup yields CDR1 LNHDA and CDR2 SQIVND (reference sequence). V dropped 2 bases and J dropped 6 bases, with 8 bases sitting between them. The CDR3 sequence is CASSISRGNEQFF. The CDR3 region has the DNA TGTGCCAGTAGTATAAGCAGAGGCAATGAGCAGTTCTTC.

The chain links TRBV7-2 to TRBJ2-1, with 8 bases that match TRBD1. Trimming cost V 8 bases and J 7 bases; bases outside gene matches: 10. Germline-derived CDR1 and CDR2 are SGHTA and FQGNSA. The CDR3 totals 14 residues. The CDR3 DNA is TGTGCCAGCTTACCCCGGACAGGGTTAAATGAGCAGTTCTTC. Translation gives CASLPRTGLNEQFF.

V and J are TRBV4-3 and TRBJ1-4; D gene ambiguous. V lost 1 base and J 2 bases, leaving 5 bases between the germline ends. This CDR3 has 14 residues. Germline lookup yields CDR1 LGHNA and CDR2 YSLEER. This CDR3 is CASSQGVTNEKLFF. The CDR3 DNA follows: TGCGCCAGCAGCCAAGGAGTGACTAATGAAAAACTGTTTTTT.

This chain joins TRBV7-9 and TRBJ2-7; 11 positions agree with TRBD2. The CDR3 has 15 residues. Germline V CDR1 and CDR2: SEHNR, FQNEAQ (reference sequence). V gave up 4 bases and J gave up 5 bases; unmatched junction bases: 7. The DNA for the CDR3 is TGTGCCAGCAGCTCCTCACTAGCGGGAGAGGACGAGCAGTACTTC. It translates to CASSSSLAGEDEQYF.

J is TRBJ1-1 and V is TRBV2; D remains ambiguous. This CDR3 is 13 amino acids long. V lost 4 bases and J lost 2, with 8 bases in between. Germline V gene data show CDR1 as SNHLY and CDR2 as FYNNEI. In DNA, the CDR3 is TGTGCCAGCAGTGTCGGTGAAAACACTGAAGCTTTCTTT. This gives the protein CASSVGENTEAFF.

The chain has TRBV5-4 and TRBJ2-1; TRBD2 matches 12 bases. V was clipped by 4 bases and J by 5 bases; unmatched bases: 4. The CDR3 is 15 amino acids. Germline CDR1 reads SGHNT; CDR2 reads YYREEE (reference sequence). CDR3 nucleotide sequence: TGTGCCAGCAGCCCACGGACTAGCGGGAACAATGAGCAGTTCTTC. Its translation is CASSPRTSGNNEQFF. The full variable domain, in which reference TRBV5-4 and TRBJ2-1 provide the parts outside the CDR3, is ETGVTQSPTHLIKTRGQQVTLRCSSQSGHNTVSWYQQALGQGPQFIFQYYREEENGRGNFPPRFSGLQFPNYSSELNVNALELDDSALYLCASSPRTSGNNEQFFGPGTRLTVL.

The chain combines TRBV6-5 with TRBJ2-7, with D perhaps TRBD1 (5 bases). This CDR3 has 13 amino acids. Trimming left V 7 bases short and J 3 bases short, with 13 bases between. Germline-derived CDR1 and CDR2 are MNHEY and SVGAGI. The CDR3, as DNA: TGTGCCAGCATCGGCAGGGATGTCTACGAGCAGTACTTC. It specifies CASIGRDVYEQYF.

The chain carries TRBV7-2 and TRBJ1-1; D uncertain. CDR1 and CDR2 from the germline V gene are SGHTA and FQGNSA. V gave up 5 bases and J gave up 1 base, with 8 bases separating them. This CDR3 is built from 13 residues. For the CDR3, the DNA is TGTGCCAGCAGCGGAGGGCAGAACACTGAAGCTTTCTTT. This sequence encodes CASSGGQNTEAFF. Filled out from reference TRBV7-2 and TRBJ1-1, the complete variable domain reads GAGVSQSPSNKVTEKGKDVELRCDPISGHTALYWYRQSLGQGLEFLIYFQGNSAPDKSGLPSDRFSAERTGGSVSTLTIQRTQQEDSAVYLCASSGGQNTEAFFGQGTRLTVV.

In this sample, this clone turned up once. The chain couples TRBV4-1 to TRBJ2-1; 8 bases fit TRBD1. J lost 7 bases, V lost 0 bases, and 11 bases had no gene match. In germline, CDR1 is MGHRA, CDR2 YSYEKL. The CDR3 runs 17 residues. The CDR3 region is CASSQDYGQGVPNEQFF. The DNA for the CDR3 is TGCGCCAGCAGCCAAGATTATGGACAGGGAGTACCAAATGAGCAGTTCTTC.

This clone has more than one count but fewer than ten. The CDR3: CASTPPGSMNTEAFF. CDR3 in DNA: TGCGCCAGCACTCCTCCGGGGTCCATGAACACTGAAGCTTTCTTT. This rearrangement joins TRBV23-1 to TRBJ1-1; unclear D gene. TRBV23-1 is noted as an ORF with a role that remains uncertain. V lost 7 bases, J lost 0 bases, and 15 bases lay in between. There are 15 residues in the CDR3.

Concerning this clone: An end of the junction does not agree with germline; a read error may underlie this. This sample also contains other DNA sequences that code for the same CDR3. The chain recombines TRBV7-9 with TRBJ1-2, with TRBD1 matching over 8 bases. The CDR3 runs 14 residues. CDR1 is SEHNR and CDR2 is FQNEAQ in the germline V gene (reference sequence). The CDR3 DNA reads as TGTGCCAGCAGCCAGGGGGCAGGGAACTACGGCTACACCTTC. Encoded protein: CASSQGAGNYGYTF. The entire variable domain, with the rest obtained from reference TRBV7-9 and TRBJ1-2, is as follows: DTGVSQNPRHKITKRGQNVTFRCDPISEHNRLYWYRQTLGQGPEFLTYFQNEAQLEKSRLLSDRFSAERPKGSFSTLEIQRTEQGDSAMYLCASSQGAGNYGYTFGSGTRLTVV.

This clone was detected once. The J gene is TRBJ2-7, the V gene TRBV7-2; 8 nucleotides agree with TRBD2. Germline CDR1 SGHTA, CDR2 FQGNSA. V lost 4 bases to trimming and J lost 4 bases; unmatched junction nucleotides: 3. The CDR3 extends over 13 amino acids. The CDR3 reads CASSSGLAYEQYF. The CDR3 bases are TGTGCCAGCAGCTCCGGACTAGCATACGAGCAGTACTTC. The entire variable domain, with the rest obtained from reference TRBV7-2 and TRBJ2-7, is as follows: GAGVSQSPSNKVTEKGKDVELRCDPISGHTALYWYRQSLGQGLEFLIYFQGNSAPDKSGLPSDRFSAERTGGSVSTLTIQRTQQEDSAVYLCASSSGLAYEQYFGPGTRLTVT.

This chain connects TRBV18 to TRBJ2-3; 8 nucleotides line up with TRBD2. The trim removed 3 bases at V and 4 bases at J, leaving 9 bases unmatched. Germline V gene sequence: CDR1 KGHSH, CDR2 LQKENI. This CDR3 is 16 amino acids long. The CDR3 DNA sequence: TGTGCCAGCTCACCGGTCTACGGGAGGGTTTCAGATACGCAGTATTTT. This gives the protein CASSPVYGRVSDTQYF.

The chain is built from TRBV29-1 and TRBJ1-4; TRBD1 might be the D (5 bases). The V end lost 7 bases, the J end lost 7 bases, and 13 bases lay between the germline ends. The CDR3 contains 12 residues. The germline V gene encodes CDR1 SQVTM and CDR2 ANQGSEA. CDR3 sequence: CSGGGFGEKLFF. CDR3 bases: TGCAGCGGCGGGGGATTCGGTGAAAAACTGTTTTTT.

This clone has more than one count but fewer than ten. The CDR3 bases are TGCAGCGTTCCAGGGGGCGGGAGGGCTGAAGCTTTCTTT. Amino acids: CSVPGGGRAEAFF. The chain carries TRBV29-1 and TRBJ1-1, with 8 nucleotides matching TRBD1. CDR1 SQVTM and CDR2 ANQGSEA come from the germline V gene. With V trimmed by 5 bases and J by 6 bases, 8 bases remained unmatched. The CDR3 runs to 13 residues.

This sequence joins TRBV21-1 and TRBJ1-5. TRBV21-1 is classified as a pseudogene. This CDR3 spans 13 amino acids. The CDR3 DNA reads TGTGCCAGCAGCGGTTGGGGAGAGCAGCCCCAGCATTTT. Translation: CASSGWGEQPQHF.

This chain connects TRBV4-1 to TRBJ2-1, with D maybe TRBD2 (5 bases). V lost 0 bases and J 5 bases, leaving 8 bases between the germline ends. The CDR3 contains 14 residues. Germline loops: CDR1 MGHRA, CDR2 YSYEKL. CDR3: CASSQDDGNNEQFF. In DNA, the CDR3 is TGCGCCAGCAGCCAAGATGACGGGAACAATGAGCAGTTCTTC.

The V call is TRBV7-9, the J call TRBJ2-1; 11 bases are a match to TRBD2. After removal of 5 bases from V and 5 bases from J, the junction contained 17 bases not matched to a gene. Germline CDR1 reads SEHNR; CDR2 reads FQNEAQ (reference sequence). The CDR3 extends over 19 amino acids. The CDR3 bases are TGTGCCAGCAGCCGAGGTATGATTAGCGGGAGGGCCCCCCACAATGAGCAGTTCTTC. As protein: CASSRGMISGRAPHNEQFF.

This clone showed up just once. V usage is TRBV7-9 and J usage is TRBJ1-1; no firm D call. The CDR3 contains 14 residues. The V end lost 3 bases, the J end lost 0 bases, and 8 bases lay between the germline ends. CDR1 is SEHNR, CDR2 FQNEAQ, per germline (reference sequence). CDR3 nucleotide sequence: TGTGCCAGCAGCTTCGGGTACATGAACACTGAAGCTTTCTTT. Amino acid sequence: CASSFGYMNTEAFF. Looking up the rest from reference TRBV7-9 and TRBJ1-1 gives the full variable domain: DTGVSQNPRHKITKRGQNVTFRCDPISEHNRLYWYRQTLGQGPEFLTYFQNEAQLEKSRLLSDRFSAERPKGSFSTLEIQRTEQGDSAMYLCASSFGYMNTEAFFGQGTRLTVV.

In nucleotides, the CDR3 is TGTGCCAGCAGCTTAGCTCTGCGGACTAGCGGAAAAAACATTCAGTACTTC. Its protein is CASSLALRTSGKNIQYF. The rearrangement joins TRBV7-8 to TRBJ2-4; TRBD2 matches 10 bases. Germline CDR1 and CDR2: SGHVS and FQNEAQ. With V trimmed by 0 bases and J by 4 bases, 6 bases remained unmatched. CDR3 length: 17 amino acids.

V gene TRBV27 combines with J gene TRBJ2-7; a weak D match, TRBD1 (6 bases). Trimming stripped 3 bases from V and 1 base from J, with 10 bases between. CDR3 length equals 14 residues. CDR1 and CDR2 (germline): MNHEY, SMNVEV (reference sequence). CDR3 DNA sequence: TGTGCCAGCAGTTTGTCTACAGGGTCCTACGAGCAGTACTTC. This gives the protein CASSLSTGSYEQYF.

The rearrangement uses TRBV21-1 and TRBJ2-3; TRBD2 is taken as the D call from the table, unchecked against the DNA. TRBV21-1 is deemed a pseudogene. The CDR3 length is 15 residues. The DNA of the CDR3 is TGTGCCAGCATGGGCCGTGAGGGGGGGACAGATACGCAGTATTTT. Protein: CASMGREGGTDTQYF.

The chain joins TRBV29-1 to TRBJ1-1; D is unresolved. Trimming stripped 4 bases from V and 5 bases from J, with 11 bases between. The germline CDR1 and CDR2 sequences are SQVTM and ANQGSEA. This CDR3 region has 12 residues. Written as DNA, the CDR3 is TGCAGCGTTGTGAATGAGGGTACTGAAGCTTTCTTT. It yields the protein CSVVNEGTEAFF.

The chain links TRBV5-4 to TRBJ1-1; TRBD1 might be the D (5 bases). Germline V CDR1 and CDR2: SGHNT, YYREEE (reference sequence). V dropped 0 bases and J dropped 4 bases, with 13 bases sitting between them. The CDR3 spans 15 residues. The CDR3 sequence is CASSLARQGTTEAFF. CDR3 in DNA: TGTGCCAGCAGCTTGGCCCGTCAGGGTACCACTGAAGCTTTCTTT. The full variable domain, completed using reference TRBV5-4 and TRBJ1-1, is ETGVTQSPTHLIKTRGQQVTLRCSSQSGHNTVSWYQQALGQGPQFIFQYYREEENGRGNFPPRFSGLQFPNYSSELNVNALELDDSALYLCASSLARQGTTEAFFGQGTRLTVV.

This clone came up a few times. The chain links TRBV9 to TRBJ2-3, with 7 nucleotides matching TRBD2. With V trimmed by 1 base and J by 1 base, 6 bases remained unmatched. The germline CDR1 and CDR2 sequences are SGDLS and YYNGEE. There are 16 residues in the CDR3. CDR3 region: CASSVRAGEGTDTQYF. The CDR3, as DNA: TGTGCCAGCAGCGTAAGGGCGGGAGAAGGCACAGATACGCAGTATTTT.

The gene calls are TRBV19 and TRBJ1-2; possibly TRBD1 for D (6 bases). In germline, CDR1 is LNHDA, CDR2 SQIVND (reference sequence). V lost 1 base, J lost 3 bases, and 6 bases lay in between. This CDR3 region has 13 residues. The CDR3 DNA is TGTGCCAGTAGTATAGGACAGGACTATGGCTACACCTTC. Protein sequence: CASSIGQDYGYTF. Combining the CDR3 with reference TRBV19 and TRBJ1-2 gives the whole variable domain DGGITQSPKYLFRKEGQNVTLSCEQNLNHDAMYWYRQDPGQGLRLIYYSQIVNDFQKGDIAEGYSVSREKKESFPLTVTSAQKNPTAFYLCASSIGQDYGYTFGSGTRLTVV.